The rows below give T cell receptor beta chains drawn from one sample of a study of shared clonotypes between healthy human individuals. Only in-frame clones appear in the TCRdb table, and some are missing; sequencing was by immunoSEQ multiplex PCR. The sample has roughly 1.4 million clones; approximately 98.5% are singletons. Material for sequencing was naive CD4+ T cells sorted from blood. The receptors stem from a man younger than 40 in good health. Each CDR3 is given with its conserved first and last residue. Fields, in order: clone size, J gene, V gene, D gene, CDR3 protein, CDR3 DNA. A D gene is named only where the DNA matches it firmly. For some rows the clone size is stated as once, few or many, or as a class when expanded; others skip it.

>NA|TRBJ2-7|TRBV5-6|NA
CASSFWRANEQYF
TGTGCCAGCAGCTTCTGGCGGGCAAACGAGCAGTACTTC
>NA|TRBJ1-4|TRBV28|NA
CASSLPLEKLFF
TGTGCCAGCAGTTTACCCTTGGAAAAACTGTTTTTT
>NA|TRBJ2-7|TRBV13|NA
CASSLRRWNEQYF
TGTGCCAGCAGCTTAAGGCGGTGGAACGAGCAGTACTTC
>NA|TRBJ2-7|TRBV19|NA
CASSPGGGLYEQYF
TGTGCCAGTAGCCCCGGGGGCGGGCTCTACGAGCAGTACTTC
>NA|TRBJ2-6|TRBV7-6|TRBD1
CASSPGAGGSGANVLTF
TGTGCCAGCAGCCCTGGTGCAGGGGGCTCTGGGGCCAACGTCCTGACTTTC
>NA|TRBJ2-1|TRBV7-9|TRBD1
CASSLGDRVIGNEQFF
TGTGCCAGCAGCTTAGGGGACAGGGTTATAGGTAATGAGCAGTTCTTC
>NA|TRBJ2-5|TRBV2|NA
CASSVMRGETQYF
TGTGCCAGCAGTGTAATGCGGGGAGAGACCCAGTACTTC
>NA|TRBJ2-7|TRBV10-2|NA
CASSESIGASEQYF
TGCGCCAGCAGTGAGTCGATAGGGGCGAGTGAGCAGTACTTC
>NA|TRBJ1-2|TRBV18|TRBD1
CASSLGANPPSGAGGNGYTF
TGTGCCAGCTCACTCGGCGCCAACCCTCCATCGGGTGCAGGGGGCAATGGCTACACCTTC
>NA|TRBJ1-2|TRBV5-5|NA
CASSLERVDGYTF
TGTGCCAGCAGCTTGGAAAGGGTGGATGGCTACACCTTC
>NA|TRBJ2-7|TRBV7-2|TRBD2
CASRPTLAGTTYEQYF
TGTGCCAGCAGGCCTACTCTAGCGGGAACGACCTACGAGCAGTACTTC
>once|TRBJ1-5|TRBV28|NA
CASYGGRGHQPQHF
TGTGCCAGTTACGGGGGCCGGGGGCATCAGCCCCAGCATTTT
>once|TRBJ2-1|TRBV30|NA
CAWRLTVYHEQFF
TGTGCCTGGAGATTAACAGTATATCATGAGCAGTTCTTC
>NA|TRBJ2-1|TRBV7-8|TRBD1
CASSLDWVGTGPYNEQFF
TGTGCCAGCAGCTTAGATTGGGTAGGGACAGGACCCTACAATGAGCAGTTCTTC
>NA|TRBJ2-7|TRBV5-1|NA
CASRRELQSSYEQYF
TGCGCCAGCAGGCGGGAATTGCAGAGCTCCTACGAGCAGTACTTC
>NA|TRBJ1-1|TRBV18|NA
CASSPTAEVEAFF
TGTGCCAGCTCCCCTACCGCCGAGGTTGAAGCTTTCTTT
>NA|TRBJ2-3|TRBV11-2|NA
CASSALRLNRPTDTQYF
TGTGCCAGCAGCGCCCTAAGGTTAAATCGACCAACAGATACGCAGTATTTT
>NA|TRBJ1-1|TRBV11-1|NA
CASSSPREANTEAFF
TGTGCCAGCAGCTCCCCCAGGGAAGCGAACACTGAAGCTTTCTTT
>NA|TRBJ1-1|TRBV5-6|NA
CASSSTATAVEAFF
TGTGCCAGCAGCTCCACGGCCACCGCCGTTGAAGCTTTCTTT